Sequencing of this TCR beta chain was carried out in a study of siplizumab effects on memory and regulatory T cells. TCRdb's copy holds only in-frame clones and misses some; the assay was immunoSEQ multiplex PCR. This sample has just over 60,000 clones, with around 79% found just once. From germline, CDR1 is SGDLS and CDR2 YYNGEE. The V end lost 0 bases, the J end lost 0 bases, and 4 bases lay between the germline ends. The CDR3 contains 14 residues. The rearrangement links TRBV9 to TRBJ1-3; D call uncertain. This sequence was found in a human donor in good health. The specimen sequenced was memory CD4+ T cells sorted from blood. The CDR3 spells CASSVDHSGNTIYF. As DNA, the CDR3 is TGTGCCAGCAGCGTAGATCACTCTGGAAACACCATATATTTT.